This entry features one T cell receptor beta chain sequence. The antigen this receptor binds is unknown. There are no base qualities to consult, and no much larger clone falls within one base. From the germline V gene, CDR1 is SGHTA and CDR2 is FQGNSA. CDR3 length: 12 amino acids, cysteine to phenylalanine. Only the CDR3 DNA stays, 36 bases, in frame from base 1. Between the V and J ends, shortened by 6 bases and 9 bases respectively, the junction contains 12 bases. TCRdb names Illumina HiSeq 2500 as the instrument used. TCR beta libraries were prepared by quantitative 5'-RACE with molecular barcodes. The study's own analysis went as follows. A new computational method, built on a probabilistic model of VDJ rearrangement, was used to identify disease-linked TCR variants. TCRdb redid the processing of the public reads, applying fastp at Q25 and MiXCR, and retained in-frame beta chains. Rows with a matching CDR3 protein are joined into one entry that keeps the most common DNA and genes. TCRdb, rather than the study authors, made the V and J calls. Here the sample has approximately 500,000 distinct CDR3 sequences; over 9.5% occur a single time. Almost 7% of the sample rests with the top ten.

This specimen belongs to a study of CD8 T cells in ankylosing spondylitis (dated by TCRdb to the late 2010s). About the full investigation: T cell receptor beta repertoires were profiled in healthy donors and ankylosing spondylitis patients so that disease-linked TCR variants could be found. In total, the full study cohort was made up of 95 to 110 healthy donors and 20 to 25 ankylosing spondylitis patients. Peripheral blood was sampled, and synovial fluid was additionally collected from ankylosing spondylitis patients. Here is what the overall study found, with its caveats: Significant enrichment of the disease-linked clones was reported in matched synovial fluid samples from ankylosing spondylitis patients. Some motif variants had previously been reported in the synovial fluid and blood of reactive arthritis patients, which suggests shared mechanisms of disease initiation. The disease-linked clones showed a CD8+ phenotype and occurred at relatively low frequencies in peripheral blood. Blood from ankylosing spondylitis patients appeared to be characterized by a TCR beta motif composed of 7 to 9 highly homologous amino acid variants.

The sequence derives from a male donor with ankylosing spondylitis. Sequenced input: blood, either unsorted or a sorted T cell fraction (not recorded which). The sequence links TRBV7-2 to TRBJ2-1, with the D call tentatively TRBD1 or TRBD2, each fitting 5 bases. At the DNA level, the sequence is TGTGCCAGCAGTCTCAGGGACGGTGAGCAGTTCTTC. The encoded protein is CASSLRDGEQFF.